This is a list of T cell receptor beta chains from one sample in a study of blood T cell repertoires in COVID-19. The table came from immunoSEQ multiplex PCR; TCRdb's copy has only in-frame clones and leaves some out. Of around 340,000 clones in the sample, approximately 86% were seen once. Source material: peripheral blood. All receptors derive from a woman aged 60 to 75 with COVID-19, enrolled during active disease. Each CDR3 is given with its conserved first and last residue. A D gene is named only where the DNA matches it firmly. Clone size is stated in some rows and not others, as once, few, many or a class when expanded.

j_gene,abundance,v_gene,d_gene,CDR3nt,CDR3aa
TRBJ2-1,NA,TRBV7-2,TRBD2,TGTGCCAGCAGCTCAACTAGCGGCGGGTACAATGAGCAGTTCTTC,CASSSTSGGYNEQFF
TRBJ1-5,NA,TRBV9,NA,TGTGCCAGCAGCAGACAGGATTCGGGCAATCAGCCCCAGCATTTT,CASSRQDSGNQPQHF
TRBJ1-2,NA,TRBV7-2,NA,TGTGCCAGCAGCTTAGGACGCTGGTCCATCCGACTCGGCTACACCTTC,CASSLGRWSIRLGYTF
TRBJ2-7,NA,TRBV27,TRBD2,TGTGCCAGCAGTCCCCAAGGGCAGGGAGGGTCCTACGAGCAGTACTTC,CASSPQGQGGSYEQYF
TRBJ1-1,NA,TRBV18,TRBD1,TGTGCCAGCTCCCGTACTACAGGGGTGGCTGAAGCTTTCTTT,CASSRTTGVAEAFF
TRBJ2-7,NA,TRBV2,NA,TGTGCCAGCAGCCTGACTCGTTTAACTACCTACGAGCAGTACTTC,CASSLTRLTTYEQYF
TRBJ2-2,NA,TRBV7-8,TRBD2,TGTGCCAGCAGCTTAAGCGGGGGGGCCTCCGGGGAGCTGTTTTTT,CASSLSGGASGELFF
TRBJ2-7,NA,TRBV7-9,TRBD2,TGTGCCAGCAGCCGAGCGGGAGGCGGCTACGAGCAGTACTTC,CASSRAGGGYEQYF
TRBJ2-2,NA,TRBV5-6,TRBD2,TGTGCCAGCAGCTTGGACCGAAGCGGGGGTTACACCGGGGAGCTGTTTTTT,CASSLDRSGGYTGELFF
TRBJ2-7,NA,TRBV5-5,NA,TGTGCCAGCAGCTTGGGAGTATGGCGGGGGCCCTCCTACGAGCAGTACTTC,CASSLGVWRGPSYEQYF
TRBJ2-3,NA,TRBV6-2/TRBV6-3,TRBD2,TGTGCCAGCAGTCGTACTATGACCGGGACTAGCAGCACAGATACGCAGTATTTT,CASSRTMTGTSSTDTQYF
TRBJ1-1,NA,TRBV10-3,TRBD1,TGTGCCATCACCCTGGGGACAGGGGACACTGAAGCTTTCTTT,CAITLGTGDTEAFF
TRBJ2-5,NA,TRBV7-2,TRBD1,TGTGCCAGCAGCTCCGCCACTGACAGGGAAGAGACCCAGTACTTC,CASSSATDREETQYF
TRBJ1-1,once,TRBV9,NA,TGTGCCAGCAGCCCAGCAGGGGCCTTGAACACTGAAGCTTTCTTT,CASSPAGALNTEAFF
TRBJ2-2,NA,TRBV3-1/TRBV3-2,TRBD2,TGTGCCAGCAGCCAGATACCGGGACTAGCGGGGGGGACCGGGGAGCTGTTTTTT,CASSQIPGLAGGTGELFF
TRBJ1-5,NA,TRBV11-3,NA,TGTGCCAGCAGCTTAGAAGAGGGTCAGCCCCAGCATTTT,CASSLEEGQPQHF
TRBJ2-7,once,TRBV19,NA,TGTGCCAGTAGTATAACCTTGATAGTCGACGAGCAGTACTTC,CASSITLIVDEQYF
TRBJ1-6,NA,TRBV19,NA,TGTGCCAGTAGTATTTATCTGAATTCACCCCTCCACTTT,CASSIYLNSPLHF
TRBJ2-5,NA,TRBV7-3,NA,TGTGCCAGCAGCTTAATCGGGCAAGAGACCCAGTACTTC,CASSLIGQETQYF
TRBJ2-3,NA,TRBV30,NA,TGTGCCTGGAGTCCTCTGGACAGGAGGGATACAGATACGCAGTATTTT,CAWSPLDRRDTDTQYF
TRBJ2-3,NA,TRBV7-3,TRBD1,TGTGCCAGCAGTTTAGTGGGACAGGGTGGGGATACGCAGTATTTT,CASSLVGQGGDTQYF
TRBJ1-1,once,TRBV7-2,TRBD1,TGTGCCAGCAGCTTAGACAGGGGGGGAACTGAAGCTTTCTTT,CASSLDRGGTEAFF
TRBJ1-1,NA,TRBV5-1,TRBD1,TGCGCCAGCCGAACGTCCGGGACAGGGGGAGGGACTGAAGCTTTCTTT,CASRTSGTGGGTEAFF
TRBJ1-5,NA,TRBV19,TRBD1,TGTGCCAGTACCGTGGACAGGTATAGCAATCAGCCCCAGCATTTT,CASTVDRYSNQPQHF
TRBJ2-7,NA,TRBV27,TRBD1,TGTGCCAGCACAAATATGCCTCGGGAGACAGGGGACGAGCAGTACTTC,CASTNMPRETGDEQYF
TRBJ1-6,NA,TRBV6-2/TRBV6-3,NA,TGTGCCAGCAGTTACCGACAGAGCTATAATTCACCCCTCCACTTT,CASSYRQSYNSPLHF
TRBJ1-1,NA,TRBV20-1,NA,TGCAGTGTACAGGAGACTGAAGCTTTCTTT,CSVQETEAFF
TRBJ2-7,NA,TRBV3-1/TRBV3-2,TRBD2,TGTGCCAGCAGCCCACGACTAGCGGGGGCCGTCTACGAGCAGTACTTC,CASSPRLAGAVYEQYF
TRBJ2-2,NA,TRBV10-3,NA,TGTGCCATCAGTTTCGAGTTGAAGCTGTTTTTT,CAISFELKLFF
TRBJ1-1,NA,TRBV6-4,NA,TGTGCCAGCATCCTATTTAAGAACGCTGAAGCTTTCTTT,CASILFKNAEAFF
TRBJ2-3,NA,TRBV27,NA,TGTGCCAGCAGTCTTTCCCCTTTCACAGATACGCAGTATTTT,CASSLSPFTDTQYF
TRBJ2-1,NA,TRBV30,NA,TGTGCCTGGAGTGTTGGAGGGGCGACCTACAATGAGCAGTTCTTC,CAWSVGGATYNEQFF
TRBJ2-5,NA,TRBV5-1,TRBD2,TGCGCCAGCAGCTTGGAAGGTTTTCTAGCGGGAAATAAGAGGACCCAGTACTTC,CASSLEGFLAGNKRTQYF
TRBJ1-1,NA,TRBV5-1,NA,TGCGCCAGCAGCTCGACAGTCCAGAACACTGAAGCTTTCTTT,CASSSTVQNTEAFF
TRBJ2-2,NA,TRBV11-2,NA,TGTGCCAGCAGCTTAGATAACGCAGGGTCCGGGGAGCTGTTTTTT,CASSLDNAGSGELFF
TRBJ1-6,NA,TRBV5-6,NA,TGTGCCAGCAGCTCCCTTGGGGGGGTGTATAATTCACCCCTCCACTTT,CASSSLGGVYNSPLHF
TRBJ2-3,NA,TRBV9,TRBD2,TGTGCCAGCAGCGTAAGGAAGGGGACTAGCGGGGAGAATTTCACAGATACGCAGTATTTT,CASSVRKGTSGENFTDTQYF
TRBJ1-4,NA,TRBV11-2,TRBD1,TGTGCCAGCAGCGGACGGACAGGATGGGGTAATGAAAAACTGTTTTTT,CASSGRTGWGNEKLFF
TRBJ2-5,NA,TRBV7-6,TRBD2,TGTGCCAGCAGCTTAGTCACCAGCGGGGGAGGAGAGACCCAGTACTTC,CASSLVTSGGGETQYF
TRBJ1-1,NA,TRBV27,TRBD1,TGTGCCAGCAGTACAGGGGTCGGCACTGAAGCTTTCTTT,CASSTGVGTEAFF
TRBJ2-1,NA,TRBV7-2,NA,TGTGCCAGCAGCCTGGTCGGGGGTAACTCCTACAATGAGCAGTTCTTC,CASSLVGGNSYNEQFF